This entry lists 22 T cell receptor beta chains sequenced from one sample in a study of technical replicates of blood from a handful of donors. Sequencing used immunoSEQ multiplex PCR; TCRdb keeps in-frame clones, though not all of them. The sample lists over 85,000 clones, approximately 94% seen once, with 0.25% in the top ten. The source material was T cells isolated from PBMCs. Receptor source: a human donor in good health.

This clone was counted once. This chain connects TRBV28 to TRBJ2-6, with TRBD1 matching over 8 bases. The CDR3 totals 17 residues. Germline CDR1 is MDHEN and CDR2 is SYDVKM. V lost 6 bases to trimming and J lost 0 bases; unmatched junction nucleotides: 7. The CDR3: CASRGTGLNSGANVLTF. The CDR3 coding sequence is TGTGCCAGCAGAGGGACAGGCCTTAACTCTGGGGCCAACGTCCTGACTTTC.

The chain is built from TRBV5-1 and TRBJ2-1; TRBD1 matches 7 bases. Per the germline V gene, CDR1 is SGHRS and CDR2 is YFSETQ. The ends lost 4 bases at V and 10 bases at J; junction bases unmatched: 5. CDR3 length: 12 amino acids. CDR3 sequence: CASSATGTEQFF. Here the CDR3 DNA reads TGCGCCAGCAGCGCGACAGGGACGGAGCAGTTCTTC. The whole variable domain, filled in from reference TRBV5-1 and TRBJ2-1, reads KAGVTQTPRYLIKTRGQQVTLSCSPISGHRSVSWYQQTPGQGLQFLFEYFSETQRNKGNFPGRFSGRQFSNSRSEMNVSTLELGDSALYLCASSATGTEQFFGPGTRLTVL.

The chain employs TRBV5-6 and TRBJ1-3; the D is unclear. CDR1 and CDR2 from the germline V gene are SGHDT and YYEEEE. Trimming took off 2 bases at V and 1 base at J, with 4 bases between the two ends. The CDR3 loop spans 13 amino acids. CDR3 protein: CASSFPSGNTIYF. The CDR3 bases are TGTGCCAGCAGCTTCCCATCTGGAAACACCATATATTTT.

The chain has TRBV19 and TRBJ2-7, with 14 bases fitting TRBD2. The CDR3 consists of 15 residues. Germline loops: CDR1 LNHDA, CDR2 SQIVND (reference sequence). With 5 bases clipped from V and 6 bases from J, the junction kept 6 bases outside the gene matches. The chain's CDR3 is CASSLGLAGETEQYF. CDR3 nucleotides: TGTGCCAGTAGTTTGGGACTAGCGGGGGAGACCGAGCAGTACTTC. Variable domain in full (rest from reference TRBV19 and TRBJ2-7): DGGITQSPKYLFRKEGQNVTLSCEQNLNHDAMYWYRQDPGQGLRLIYYSQIVNDFQKGDIAEGYSVSREKKESFPLTVTSAQKNPTAFYLCASSLGLAGETEQYFGPGTRLTVT.

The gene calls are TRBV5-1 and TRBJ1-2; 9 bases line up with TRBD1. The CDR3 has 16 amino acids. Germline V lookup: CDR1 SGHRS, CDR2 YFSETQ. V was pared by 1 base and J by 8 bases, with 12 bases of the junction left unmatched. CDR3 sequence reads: CASSLLLGQGFEGYTF. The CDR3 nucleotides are TGCGCCAGCAGCTTGTTACTCGGACAGGGGTTTGAGGGCTACACCTTC.

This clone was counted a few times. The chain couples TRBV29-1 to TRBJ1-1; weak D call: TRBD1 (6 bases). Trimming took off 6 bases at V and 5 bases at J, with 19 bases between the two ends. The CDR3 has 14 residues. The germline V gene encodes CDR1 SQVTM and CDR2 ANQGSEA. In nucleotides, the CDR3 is TGCAGCGTCCCCATTGTCAGGGGTAGTACTGAAGCTTTCTTT. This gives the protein CSVPIVRGSTEAFF.

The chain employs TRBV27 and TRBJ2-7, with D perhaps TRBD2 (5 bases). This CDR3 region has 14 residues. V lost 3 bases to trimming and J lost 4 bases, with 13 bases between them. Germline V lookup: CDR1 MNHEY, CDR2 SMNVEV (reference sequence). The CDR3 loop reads CASSFSGTRYEQYF. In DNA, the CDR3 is TGTGCCAGCAGTTTCTCGGGAACCAGATACGAGCAGTACTTC.

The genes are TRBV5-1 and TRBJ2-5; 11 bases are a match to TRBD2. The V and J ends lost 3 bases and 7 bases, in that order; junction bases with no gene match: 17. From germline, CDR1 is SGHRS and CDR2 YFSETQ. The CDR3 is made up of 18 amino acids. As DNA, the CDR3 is TGCGCCAGCAGCTCTCCTGGGGCTAGCGGGGGGCCGTTGGGGACCCAGTACTTC. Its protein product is CASSSPGASGGPLGTQYF.

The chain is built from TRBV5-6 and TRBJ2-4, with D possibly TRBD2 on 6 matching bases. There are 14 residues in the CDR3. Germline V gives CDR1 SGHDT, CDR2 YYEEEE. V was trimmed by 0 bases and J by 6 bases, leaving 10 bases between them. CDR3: CASSLVTSGNIQYF. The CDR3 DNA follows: TGTGCCAGCAGCTTGGTGACTAGTGGAAACATTCAGTACTTC. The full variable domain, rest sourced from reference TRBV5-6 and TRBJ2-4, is DAGVTQSPTHLIKTRGQQVTLRCSPKSGHDTVSWYQQALGQGPQFIFQYYEEEERQRGNFPDRFSGHQFPNYSSELNVNALLLGDSALYLCASSLVTSGNIQYFGAGTRLSVL.

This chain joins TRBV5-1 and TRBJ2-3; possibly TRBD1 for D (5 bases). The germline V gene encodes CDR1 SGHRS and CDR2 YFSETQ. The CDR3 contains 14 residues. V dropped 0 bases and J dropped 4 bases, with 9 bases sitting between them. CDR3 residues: CASSLDSGSDTQYF. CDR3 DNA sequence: TGCGCCAGCAGCTTGGATTCAGGGTCAGATACGCAGTATTTT.

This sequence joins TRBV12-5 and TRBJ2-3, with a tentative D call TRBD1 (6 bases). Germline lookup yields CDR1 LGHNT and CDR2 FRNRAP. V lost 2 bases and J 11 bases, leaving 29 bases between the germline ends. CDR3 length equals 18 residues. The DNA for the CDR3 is TGTGCTAGTGGTTTGAAACCAACAGGGTATTTAGACATTCCACAGCAGTATTTT. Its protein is CASGLKPTGYLDIPQQYF.

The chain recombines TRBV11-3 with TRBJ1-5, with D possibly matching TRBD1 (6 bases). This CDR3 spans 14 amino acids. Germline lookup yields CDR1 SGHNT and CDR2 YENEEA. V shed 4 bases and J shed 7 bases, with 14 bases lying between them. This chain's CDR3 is CASSSGGGDQPQHF. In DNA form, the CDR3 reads TGTGCCAGCAGCTCAGGAGGGGGGGACCAGCCCCAGCATTTT.

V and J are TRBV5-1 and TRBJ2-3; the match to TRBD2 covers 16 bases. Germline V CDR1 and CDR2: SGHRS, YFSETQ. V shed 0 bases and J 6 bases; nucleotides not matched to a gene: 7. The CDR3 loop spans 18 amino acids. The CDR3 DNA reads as TGCGCCAGCAGCTTGGCCGGGACTAGCGGGAGGGCCGTGGATACGCAGTATTTT. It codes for CASSLAGTSGRAVDTQYF.

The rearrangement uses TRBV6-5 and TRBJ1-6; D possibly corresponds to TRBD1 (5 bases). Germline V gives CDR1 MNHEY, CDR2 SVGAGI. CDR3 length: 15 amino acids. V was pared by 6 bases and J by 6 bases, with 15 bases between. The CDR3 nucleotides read TGTGCCAGCAGGTACCAGGGAGGCCTTAATTCACCCCTCCACTTT. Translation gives CASRYQGGLNSPLHF.

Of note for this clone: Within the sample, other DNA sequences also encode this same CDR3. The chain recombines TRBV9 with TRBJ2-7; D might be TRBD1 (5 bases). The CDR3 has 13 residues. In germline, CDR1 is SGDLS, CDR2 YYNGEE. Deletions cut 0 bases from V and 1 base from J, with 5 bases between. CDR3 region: CASSVGQSYEQYF. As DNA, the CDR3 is TGTGCCAGCAGCGTAGGACAGTCCTACGAGCAGTACTTC.

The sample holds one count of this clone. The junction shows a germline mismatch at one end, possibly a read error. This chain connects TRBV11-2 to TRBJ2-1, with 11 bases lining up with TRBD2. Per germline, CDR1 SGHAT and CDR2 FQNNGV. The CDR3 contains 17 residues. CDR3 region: CASRPTSGGLSSNEQFF. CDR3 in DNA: TGTGCCAGCAGACCAACTAGCGGGGGCCTTTCCTCCAATGAGCAGTTCTTC.

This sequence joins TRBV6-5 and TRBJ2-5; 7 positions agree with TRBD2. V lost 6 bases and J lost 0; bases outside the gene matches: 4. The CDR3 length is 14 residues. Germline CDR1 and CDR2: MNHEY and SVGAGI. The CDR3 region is CASRPSGNQETQYF. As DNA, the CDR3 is TGTGCCAGCAGGCCGAGCGGGAACCAAGAGACCCAGTACTTC.

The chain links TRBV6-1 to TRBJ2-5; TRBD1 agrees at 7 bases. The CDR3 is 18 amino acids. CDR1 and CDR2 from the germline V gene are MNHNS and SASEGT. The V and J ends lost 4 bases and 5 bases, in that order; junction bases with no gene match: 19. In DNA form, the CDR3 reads TGTGCCAGCAGTGGAAGGGGGAAACAGGGGCGGTTGTGGGAGACCCAGTACTTC. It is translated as CASSGRGKQGRLWETQYF.

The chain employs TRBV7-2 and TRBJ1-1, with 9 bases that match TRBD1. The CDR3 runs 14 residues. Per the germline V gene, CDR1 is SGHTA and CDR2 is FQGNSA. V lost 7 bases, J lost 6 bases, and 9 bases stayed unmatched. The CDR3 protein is CASTHTGGAAEAFF. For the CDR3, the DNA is TGTGCCAGCACCCACACAGGGGGCGCGGCTGAAGCTTTCTTT.

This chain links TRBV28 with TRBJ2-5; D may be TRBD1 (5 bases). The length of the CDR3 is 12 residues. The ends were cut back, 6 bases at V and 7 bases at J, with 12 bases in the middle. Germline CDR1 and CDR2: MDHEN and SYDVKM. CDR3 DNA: TGTGCCAGCAGCCAGGGAACTCGGACCCAGTACTTC. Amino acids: CASSQGTRTQYF.

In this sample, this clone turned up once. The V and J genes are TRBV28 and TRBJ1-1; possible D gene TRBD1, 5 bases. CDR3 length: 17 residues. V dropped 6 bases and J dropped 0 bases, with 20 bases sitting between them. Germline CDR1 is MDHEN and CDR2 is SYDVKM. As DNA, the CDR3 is TGTGCCAGCAGAAAAGCCCGGGGGAGGCAACTGAACACTGAAGCTTTCTTT. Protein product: CASRKARGRQLNTEAFF.

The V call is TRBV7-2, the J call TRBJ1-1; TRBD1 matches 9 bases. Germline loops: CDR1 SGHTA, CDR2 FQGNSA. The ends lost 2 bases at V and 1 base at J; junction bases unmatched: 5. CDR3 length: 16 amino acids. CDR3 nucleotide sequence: TGTGCCAGCAGCTTAACCCGGGACAGGGCGAACACTGAAGCTTTCTTT. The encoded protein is CASSLTRDRANTEAFF.